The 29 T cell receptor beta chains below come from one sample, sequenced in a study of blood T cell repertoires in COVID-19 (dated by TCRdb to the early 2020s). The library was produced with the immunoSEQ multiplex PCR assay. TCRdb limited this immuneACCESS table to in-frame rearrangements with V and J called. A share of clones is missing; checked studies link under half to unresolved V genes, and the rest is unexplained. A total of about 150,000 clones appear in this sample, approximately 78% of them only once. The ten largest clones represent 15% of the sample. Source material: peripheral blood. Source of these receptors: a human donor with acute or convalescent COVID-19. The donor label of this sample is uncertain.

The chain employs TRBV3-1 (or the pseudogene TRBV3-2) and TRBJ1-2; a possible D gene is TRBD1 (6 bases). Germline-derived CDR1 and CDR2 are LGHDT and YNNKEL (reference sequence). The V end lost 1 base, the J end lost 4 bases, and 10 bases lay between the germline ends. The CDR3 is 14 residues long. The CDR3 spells CASSQAGGPYGYTF. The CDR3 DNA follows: TGTGCCAGCAGCCAAGCGGGGGGGCCCTATGGCTACACCTTC.

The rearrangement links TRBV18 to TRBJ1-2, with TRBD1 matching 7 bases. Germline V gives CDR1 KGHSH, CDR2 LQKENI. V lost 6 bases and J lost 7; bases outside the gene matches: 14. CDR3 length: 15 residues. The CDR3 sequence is CASSYAGQAQGGYTF. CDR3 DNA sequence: TGTGCCAGCTCCTACGCTGGACAGGCCCAGGGTGGCTACACCTTC.

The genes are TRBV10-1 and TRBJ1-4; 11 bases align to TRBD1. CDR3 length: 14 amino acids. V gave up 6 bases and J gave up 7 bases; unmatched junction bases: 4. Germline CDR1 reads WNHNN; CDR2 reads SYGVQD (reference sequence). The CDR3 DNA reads TGCGCCAGCAGCGCCGGGACAGGGGGTGAAAAACTGTTTTTT. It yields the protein CASSAGTGGEKLFF.

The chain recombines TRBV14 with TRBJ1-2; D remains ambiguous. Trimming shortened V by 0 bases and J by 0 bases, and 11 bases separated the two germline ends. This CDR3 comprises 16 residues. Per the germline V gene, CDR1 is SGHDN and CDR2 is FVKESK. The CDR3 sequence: CASSQDGPQANYGYTF. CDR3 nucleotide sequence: TGTGCCAGCAGCCAAGATGGTCCACAAGCTAACTATGGCTACACCTTC.

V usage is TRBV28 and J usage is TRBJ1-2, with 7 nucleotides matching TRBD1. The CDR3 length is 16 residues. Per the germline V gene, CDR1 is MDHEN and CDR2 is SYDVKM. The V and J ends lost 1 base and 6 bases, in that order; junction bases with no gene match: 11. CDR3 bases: TGTGCCAGCAGTTTATTACGAAGACAGGGTAGAAATGGCTACACCTTC. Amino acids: CASSLLRRQGRNGYTF.

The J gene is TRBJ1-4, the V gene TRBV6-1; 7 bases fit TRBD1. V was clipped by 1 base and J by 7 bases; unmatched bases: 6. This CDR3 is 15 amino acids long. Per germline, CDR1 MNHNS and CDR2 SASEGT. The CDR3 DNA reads TGTGCCAGCAGTGAAGGGGGGGCAGGGGGTGAAAAACTGTTTTTT. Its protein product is CASSEGGAGGEKLFF.

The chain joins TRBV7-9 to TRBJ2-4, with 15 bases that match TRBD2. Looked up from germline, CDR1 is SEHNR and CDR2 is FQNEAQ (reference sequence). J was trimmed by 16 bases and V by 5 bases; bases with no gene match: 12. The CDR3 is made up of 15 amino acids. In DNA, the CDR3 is TGTGCCAGCAGCGAAGCAGGGACTAGCGGGGGGCCACGATACTTC. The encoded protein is CASSEAGTSGGPRYF.

The CDR3 loop reads CASSLRGIPNEKLFF. In nucleotides, the CDR3 is TGCGCCAGCAGCTTGAGAGGGATTCCTAATGAAAAACTGTTTTTT. V usage is TRBV5-1 and J usage is TRBJ1-4; no clear D. V was clipped by 1 base and J by 3 bases, with 10 bases between them. The length of the CDR3 is 15 residues. CDR1 SGHRS and CDR2 YFSETQ come from the germline V gene.

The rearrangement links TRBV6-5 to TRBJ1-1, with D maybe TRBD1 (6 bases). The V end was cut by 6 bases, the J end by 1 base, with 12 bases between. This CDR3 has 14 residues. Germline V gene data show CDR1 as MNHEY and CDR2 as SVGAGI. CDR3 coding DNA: TGTGCCAGCAGGGACAGTAGACGGAACACTGAAGCTTTCTTT. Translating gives CASRDSRRNTEAFF.

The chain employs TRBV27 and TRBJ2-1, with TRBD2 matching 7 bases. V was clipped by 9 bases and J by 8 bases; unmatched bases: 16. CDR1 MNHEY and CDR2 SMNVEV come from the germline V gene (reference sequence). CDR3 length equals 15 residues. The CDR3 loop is CASRGLGEGVHEQFF. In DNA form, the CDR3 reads TGTGCCAGTAGAGGGCTTGGGGAGGGCGTCCATGAGCAGTTCTTC.

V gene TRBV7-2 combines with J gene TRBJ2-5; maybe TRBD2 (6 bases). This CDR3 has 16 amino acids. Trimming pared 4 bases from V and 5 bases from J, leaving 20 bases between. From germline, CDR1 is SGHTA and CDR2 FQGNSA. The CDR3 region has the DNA TGTGCCAGCAGCTCCCACCGGGCCCGTGCGGGGGAGACCCAGTACTTC. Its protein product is CASSSHRARAGETQYF.

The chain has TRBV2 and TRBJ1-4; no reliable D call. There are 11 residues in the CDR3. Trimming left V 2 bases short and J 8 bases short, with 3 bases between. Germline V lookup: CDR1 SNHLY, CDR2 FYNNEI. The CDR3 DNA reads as TGTGCCAGCAGTGAACTAGAAAAACTGTTTTTT. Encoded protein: CASSELEKLFF.

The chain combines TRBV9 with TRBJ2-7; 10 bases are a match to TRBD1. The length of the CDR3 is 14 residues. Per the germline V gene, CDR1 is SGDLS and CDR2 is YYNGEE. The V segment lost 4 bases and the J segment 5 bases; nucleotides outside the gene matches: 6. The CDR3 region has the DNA TGTGCCAGCAGCTCCGGGACAGGGGCGCACGAGCAGTACTTC. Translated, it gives CASSSGTGAHEQYF.

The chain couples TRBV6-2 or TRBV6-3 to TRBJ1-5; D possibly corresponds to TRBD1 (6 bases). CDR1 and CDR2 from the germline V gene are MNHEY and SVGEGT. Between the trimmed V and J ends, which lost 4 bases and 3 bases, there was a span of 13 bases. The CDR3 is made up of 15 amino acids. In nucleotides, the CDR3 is TGTGCCAGCAGTTCCGGGGACATTTTCAATCAGCCCCAGCATTTT. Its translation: CASSSGDIFNQPQHF.

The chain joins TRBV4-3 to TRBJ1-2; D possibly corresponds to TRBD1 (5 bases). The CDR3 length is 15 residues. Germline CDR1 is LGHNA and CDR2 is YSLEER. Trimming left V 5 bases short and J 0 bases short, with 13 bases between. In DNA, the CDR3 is TGCGCCAGCAGCTTAACAGGAGCTACTAACTATGGCTACACCTTC. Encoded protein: CASSLTGATNYGYTF.

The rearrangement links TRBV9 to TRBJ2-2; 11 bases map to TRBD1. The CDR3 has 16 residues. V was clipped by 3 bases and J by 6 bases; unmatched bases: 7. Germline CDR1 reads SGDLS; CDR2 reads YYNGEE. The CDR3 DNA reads TGTGCCAGCAGCGCCGGGACAGGGGGTTTGGCCGGGGAGCTGTTTTTT. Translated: CASSAGTGGLAGELFF.

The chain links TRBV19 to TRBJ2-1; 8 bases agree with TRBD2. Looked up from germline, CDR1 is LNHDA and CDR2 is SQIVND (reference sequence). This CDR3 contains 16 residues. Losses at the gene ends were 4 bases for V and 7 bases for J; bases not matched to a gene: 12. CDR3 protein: CASSTRRGGWENEQFF. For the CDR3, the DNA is TGTGCCAGTAGTACGCGCCGCGGGGGGTGGGAGAATGAGCAGTTCTTC. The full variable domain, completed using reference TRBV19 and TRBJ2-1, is DGGITQSPKYLFRKEGQNVTLSCEQNLNHDAMYWYRQDPGQGLRLIYYSQIVNDFQKGDIAEGYSVSREKKESFPLTVTSAQKNPTAFYLCASSTRRGGWENEQFFGPGTRLTVL.

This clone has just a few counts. As DNA, the CDR3 is TGTGCCAGCAGCCTAACGCCGGGACAGGGATATGGCTACACCTTC. Translated, it gives CASSLTPGQGYGYTF. This chain connects TRBV7-9 to TRBJ1-2, with 9 nucleotides matching TRBD1. Per germline, CDR1 SEHNR and CDR2 FQNEAQ (reference sequence). This CDR3 is 15 amino acids long. V trimming: 5 bases; J trimming: 5 bases; junction bases outside the gene matches: 9.

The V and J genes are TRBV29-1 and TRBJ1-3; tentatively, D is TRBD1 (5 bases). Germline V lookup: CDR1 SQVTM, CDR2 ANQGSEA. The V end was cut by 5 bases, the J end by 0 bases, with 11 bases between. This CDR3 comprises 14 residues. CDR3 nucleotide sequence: TGCAGCGTTTCCCAGGGAGGCTCTGGAAACACCATATATTTT. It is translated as CSVSQGGSGNTIYF.

The CDR3 DNA reads as TGTGCCAGCAGCTTATCCCCCGGGAGCTTGGGAGGGGAGCTGTTTTTT. Its protein is CASSLSPGSLGGELFF. This chain joins TRBV7-2 and TRBJ2-2, with D perhaps matching TRBD2 (6 bases). Trimming left V 2 bases short and J 8 bases short, with 18 bases between. This CDR3 has 16 amino acids. Germline V lookup: CDR1 SGHTA, CDR2 FQGNSA.

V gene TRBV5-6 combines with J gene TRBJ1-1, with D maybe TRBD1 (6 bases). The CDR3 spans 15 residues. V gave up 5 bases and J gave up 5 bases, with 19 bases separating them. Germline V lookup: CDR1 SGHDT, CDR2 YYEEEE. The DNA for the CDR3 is TGTGCCAGCAGTTTTGGCGGGGGGCGATGGACTGAAGCTTTCTTT. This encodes CASSFGGGRWTEAFF. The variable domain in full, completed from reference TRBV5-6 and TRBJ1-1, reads DAGVTQSPTHLIKTRGQQVTLRCSPKSGHDTVSWYQQALGQGPQFIFQYYEEEERQRGNFPDRFSGHQFPNYSSELNVNALLLGDSALYLCASSFGGGRWTEAFFGQGTRLTVV.

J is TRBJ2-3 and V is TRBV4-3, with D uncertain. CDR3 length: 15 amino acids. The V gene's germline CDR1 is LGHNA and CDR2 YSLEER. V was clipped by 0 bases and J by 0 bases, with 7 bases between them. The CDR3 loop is CASSQEATSTDTQYF. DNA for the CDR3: TGCGCCAGCAGCCAAGAAGCCACGAGCACAGATACGCAGTATTTT.

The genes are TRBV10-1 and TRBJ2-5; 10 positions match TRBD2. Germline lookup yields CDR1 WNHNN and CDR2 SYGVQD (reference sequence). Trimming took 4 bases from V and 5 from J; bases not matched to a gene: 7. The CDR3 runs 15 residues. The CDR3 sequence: CASSVQRGGVETQYF. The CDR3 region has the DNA TGCGCCAGCAGTGTCCAGCGGGGGGGCGTGGAGACCCAGTACTTC.

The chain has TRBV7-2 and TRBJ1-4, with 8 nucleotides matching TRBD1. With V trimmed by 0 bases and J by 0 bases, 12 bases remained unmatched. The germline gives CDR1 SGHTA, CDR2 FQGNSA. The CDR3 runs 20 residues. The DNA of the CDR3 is TGTGCCAGCAGCTTAGCACTGGCAGGGGGCGTTCCTGCAACTAATGAAAAACTGTTTTTT. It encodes CASSLALAGGVPATNEKLFF.

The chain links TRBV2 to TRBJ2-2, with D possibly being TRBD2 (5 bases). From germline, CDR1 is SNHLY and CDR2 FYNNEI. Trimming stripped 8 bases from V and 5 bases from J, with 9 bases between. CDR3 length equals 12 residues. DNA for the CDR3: TGTGCCAGCGGACTCAGTACCGGGGAGCTGTTTTTT. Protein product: CASGLSTGELFF.

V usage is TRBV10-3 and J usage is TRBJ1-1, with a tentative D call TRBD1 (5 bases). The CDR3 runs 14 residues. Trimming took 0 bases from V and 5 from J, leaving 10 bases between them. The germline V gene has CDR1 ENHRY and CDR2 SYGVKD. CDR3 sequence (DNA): TGTGCCATCAGTGAGTCGGCGGGGGAAACTGAAGCTTTCTTT. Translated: CAISESAGETEAFF.

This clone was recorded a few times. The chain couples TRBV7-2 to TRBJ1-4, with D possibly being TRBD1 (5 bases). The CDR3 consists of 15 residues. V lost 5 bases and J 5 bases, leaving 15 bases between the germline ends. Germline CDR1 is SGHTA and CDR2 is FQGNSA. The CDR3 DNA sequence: TGTGCCAGCAGCCCCAGGAGGGGATCAAATGAAAAACTGTTTTTT. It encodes CASSPRRGSNEKLFF.

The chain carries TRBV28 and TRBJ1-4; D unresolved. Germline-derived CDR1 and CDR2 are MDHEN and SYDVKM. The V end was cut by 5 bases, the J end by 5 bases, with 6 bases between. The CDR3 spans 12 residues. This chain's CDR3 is CASSLRNEKLFF. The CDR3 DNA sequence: TGTGCCAGCAGTCTCAGGAATGAAAAACTGTTTTTT.

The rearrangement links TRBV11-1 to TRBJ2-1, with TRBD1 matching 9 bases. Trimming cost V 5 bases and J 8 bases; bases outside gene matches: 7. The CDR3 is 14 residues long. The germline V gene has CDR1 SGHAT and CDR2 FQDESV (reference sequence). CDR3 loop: CASSARDRDHEQFF. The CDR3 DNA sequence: TGTGCCAGCAGCGCTCGGGACAGGGATCATGAGCAGTTCTTC.